This T cell receptor beta chain was documented in a study of shared clonotypes between healthy human individuals. How the authors handled the data: ImmunoSEQ gave junction-only sequences without quality scores, so filtering differed. Only in-frame clones appear in the TCRdb table, and some are missing; sequencing was by immunoSEQ multiplex PCR. V and J calls and clone size follow that table, whereas D and trimming were derived from the DNA. In the table there are 2 million to 3 million clones, approximately 94% of which are singletons. After removal of 2 bases from V and 6 bases from J, the junction contained 8 bases not matched to a gene. CDR1 and CDR2 (germline): SGHAT, FQNNGV. This CDR3 has 16 amino acids. The investigators split CD4+ cells into a CD45RA+ naive subset and a CD45RA-negative memory subset. Concerning this clone: Its antigen is currently unknown.

The study's findings and limits: Generation probabilities were higher for clonotypes shared across all four sorted-subset donors than for unshared ones. Researchers sampled blood only, noting tissue repertoires likely differ.

The sequence was collected from a young man in good health. Some clones in this sample may be carry-over from other donors' samples. The sequenced sample was naive CD4+ T cells from PBMCs. Documented subset: CD45RA+ positively selected. The J gene is TRBJ2-3, the V gene TRBV11-2; TRBD2 aligns across 10 bases. The CDR3 protein is CASSLTASGSRDTQYF. As DNA, the CDR3 is TGTGCCAGCAGCTTAACGGCTAGCGGGAGTCGGGATACGCAGTATTTT.